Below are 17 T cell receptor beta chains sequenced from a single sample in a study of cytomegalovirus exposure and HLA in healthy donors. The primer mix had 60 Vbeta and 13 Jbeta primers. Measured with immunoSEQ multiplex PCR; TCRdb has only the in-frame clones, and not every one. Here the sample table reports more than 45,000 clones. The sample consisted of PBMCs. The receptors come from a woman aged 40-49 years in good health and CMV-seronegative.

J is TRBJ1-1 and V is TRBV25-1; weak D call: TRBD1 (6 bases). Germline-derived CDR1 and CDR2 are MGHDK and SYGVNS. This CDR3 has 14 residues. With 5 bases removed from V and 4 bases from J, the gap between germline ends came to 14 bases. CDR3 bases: TGTGCCAGCAGTTTGGGGGCGGCCACCACTGAAGCTTTCTTT. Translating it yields CASSLGAATTEAFF.

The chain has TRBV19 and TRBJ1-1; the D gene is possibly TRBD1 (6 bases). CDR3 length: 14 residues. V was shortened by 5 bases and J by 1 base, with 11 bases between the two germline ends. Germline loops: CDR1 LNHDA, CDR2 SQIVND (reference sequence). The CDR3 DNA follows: TGTGCCAGTAGTGTCGGACAGCCGAACACTGAAGCTTTCTTT. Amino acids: CASSVGQPNTEAFF.

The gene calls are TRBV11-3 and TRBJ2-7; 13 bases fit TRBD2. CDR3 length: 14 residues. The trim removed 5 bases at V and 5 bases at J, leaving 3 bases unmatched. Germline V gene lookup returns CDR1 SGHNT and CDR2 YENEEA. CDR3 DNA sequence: TGTGCCAGCAGCCAAGGGACTAGCGGGGACGAGCAGTACTTC. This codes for CASSQGTSGDEQYF.

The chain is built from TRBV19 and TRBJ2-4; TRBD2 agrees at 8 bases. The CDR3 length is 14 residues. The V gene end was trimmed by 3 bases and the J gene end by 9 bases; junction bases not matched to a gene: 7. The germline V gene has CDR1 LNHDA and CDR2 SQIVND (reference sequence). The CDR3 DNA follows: TGTGCCAGTAGTATCGTTAGCGGGAAGCTCATTCAGTACTTC. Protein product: CASSIVSGKLIQYF.

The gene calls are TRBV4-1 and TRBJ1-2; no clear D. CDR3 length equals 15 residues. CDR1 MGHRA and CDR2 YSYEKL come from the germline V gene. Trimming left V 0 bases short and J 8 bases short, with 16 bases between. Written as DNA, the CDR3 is TGCGCCAGCAGCCAAGAGCCGGGTTGGATTCAGGGCTACACCTTC. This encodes CASSQEPGWIQGYTF.

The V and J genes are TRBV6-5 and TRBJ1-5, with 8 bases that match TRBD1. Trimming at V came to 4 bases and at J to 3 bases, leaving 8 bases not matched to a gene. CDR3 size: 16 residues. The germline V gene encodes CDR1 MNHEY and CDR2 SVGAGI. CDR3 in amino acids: CASSSGQGGFNQPQHF. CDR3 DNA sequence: TGTGCCAGCAGTTCCGGACAGGGTGGCTTCAATCAGCCCCAGCATTTT.

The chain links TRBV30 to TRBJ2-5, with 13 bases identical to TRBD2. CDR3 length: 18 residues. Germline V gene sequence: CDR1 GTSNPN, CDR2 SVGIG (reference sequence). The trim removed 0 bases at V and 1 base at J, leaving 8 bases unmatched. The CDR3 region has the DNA TGTGCCTGGAGTGTAGTTGGACTAGCGGGAGTGGGCCAAGAGACCCAGTACTTC. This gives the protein CAWSVVGLAGVGQETQYF.

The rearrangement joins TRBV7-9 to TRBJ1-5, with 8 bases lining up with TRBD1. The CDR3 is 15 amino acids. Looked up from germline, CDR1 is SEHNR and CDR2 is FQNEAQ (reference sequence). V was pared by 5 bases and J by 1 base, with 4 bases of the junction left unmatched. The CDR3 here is CASSGQGTSNQPQHF. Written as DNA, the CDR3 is TGTGCCAGCAGCGGACAGGGAACGAGCAATCAGCCCCAGCATTTT.

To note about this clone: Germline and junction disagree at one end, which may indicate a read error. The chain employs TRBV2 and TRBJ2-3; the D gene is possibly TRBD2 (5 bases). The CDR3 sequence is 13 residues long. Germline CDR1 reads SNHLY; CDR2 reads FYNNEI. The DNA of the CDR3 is TGTGCCAGCAGCGGGGAAAGCACAGATAAGCAGTATTTT. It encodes CASSGESTDKQYF.

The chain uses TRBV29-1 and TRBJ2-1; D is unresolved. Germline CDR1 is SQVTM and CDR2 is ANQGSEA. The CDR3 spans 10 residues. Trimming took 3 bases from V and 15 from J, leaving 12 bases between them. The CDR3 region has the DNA TGCAGCGTTGATGTGGGCAGGTGGTTCTTC. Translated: CSVDVGRWFF.

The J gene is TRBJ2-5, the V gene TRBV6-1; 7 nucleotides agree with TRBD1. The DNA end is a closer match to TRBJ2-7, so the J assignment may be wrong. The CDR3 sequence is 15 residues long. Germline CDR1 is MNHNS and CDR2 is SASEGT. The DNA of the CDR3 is TGTGCCAGCAGTGCAAAAAGGGACAGCTCCTACGAGCAGTACTTC. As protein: CASSAKRDSSYEQYF.

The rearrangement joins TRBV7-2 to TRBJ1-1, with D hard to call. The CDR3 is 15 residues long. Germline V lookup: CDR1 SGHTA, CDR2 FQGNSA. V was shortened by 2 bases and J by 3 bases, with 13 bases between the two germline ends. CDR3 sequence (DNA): TGTGCCAGCAGCTTATTTTTAAGAGGGTACACTGAAGCTTTCTTT. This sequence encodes CASSLFLRGYTEAFF.

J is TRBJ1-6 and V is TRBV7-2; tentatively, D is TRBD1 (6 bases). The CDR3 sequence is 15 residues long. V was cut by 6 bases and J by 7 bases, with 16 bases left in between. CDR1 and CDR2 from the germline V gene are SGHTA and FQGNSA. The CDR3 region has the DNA TGTGCCAGCAGTCTCTTTACAGGGACCAATTCACCCCTCCACTTT. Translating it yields CASSLFTGTNSPLHF.

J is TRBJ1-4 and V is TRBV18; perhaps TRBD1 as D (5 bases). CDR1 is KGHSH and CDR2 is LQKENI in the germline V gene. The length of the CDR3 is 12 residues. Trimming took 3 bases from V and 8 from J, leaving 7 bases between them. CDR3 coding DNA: TGTGCCAGCTCACCGGCAGGGGAAAAACTGTTTTTT. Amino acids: CASSPAGEKLFF.

In DNA, the CDR3 is TGTGCCAGCAGCGCCTCGGGGGGACGCAATCAGCCCCAGCATTTT. Protein: CASSASGGRNQPQHF. The V call is TRBV6-1, the J call TRBJ1-5; maybe TRBD1 (5 bases). The CDR3 has 15 residues. In germline, CDR1 is MNHNS, CDR2 SASEGT. V shed 6 bases and J shed 2 bases, with 14 bases lying between them.

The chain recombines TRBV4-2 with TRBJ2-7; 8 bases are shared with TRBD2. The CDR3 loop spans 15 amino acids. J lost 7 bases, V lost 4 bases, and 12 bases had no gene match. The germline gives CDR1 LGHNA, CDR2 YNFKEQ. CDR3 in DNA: TGTGCCAGCAGCCTTGCGGGAGGTTCAGTTGGGGAGCAGTACTTC. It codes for CASSLAGGSVGEQYF.

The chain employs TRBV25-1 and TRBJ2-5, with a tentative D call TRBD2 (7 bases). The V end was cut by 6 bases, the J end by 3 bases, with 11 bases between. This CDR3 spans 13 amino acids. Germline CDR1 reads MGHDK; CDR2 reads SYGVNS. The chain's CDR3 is CASRGGAKETQYF. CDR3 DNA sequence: TGTGCCAGCAGAGGGGGGGCTAAAGAGACCCAGTACTTC.